The rows below give T cell receptor beta chains drawn from one sample of a study of glioma-infiltrating T cells. TCRdb passed the multiplex PCR reads through MiXCR, listing each CDR3 protein once. The profile shows some 90,000 distinct CDR3 sequences, roughly 40% of them singletons. Sequenced material: glioma tissue, nonneoplastic brain tissue, or PBMCs (not recorded which). These receptor sequences come from a human donor with low-grade glioma or glioblastoma, undergoing nonglioma brain surgery, or in good health (not recorded which). Each CDR3 is given with its conserved first and last residue. The order of the fields is CDR3 protein, CDR3 DNA, clone size, V gene, D gene, J gene. A D gene is named only where the DNA matches it firmly. Rows may omit the clone size; those that give it use once, few, many or a size class.

CSARLADREGYNEQFF	TGCAGTGCTAGATTGGCGGACAGGGAAGGGTACAATGAGCAGTTCTTC	many	TRBV20-1	TRBD1	TRBJ2-1
CASKVEELTDTQYF	TGTGCCAGCAAAGTTGAGGAGCTCACAGATACGCAGTATTTT	many	TRBV2	.	TRBJ2-3
CASRTLRGSGGAMEQYF	TGTGCCAGCAGAACTCTACGGGGTAGCGGGGGGGCGATGGAGCAGTACTTC	many	TRBV27	TRBD2	TRBJ2-7
CASSLEWDQYF	TGTGCCAGCAGCTTAGAATGGGACCAGTACTTC	many	TRBV7-2	.	TRBJ2-5
CASRLATNSGELFF	TGTGCCAGCAGACTAGCAACAAACAGCGGGGAGCTGTTTTTT	.	TRBV28	.	TRBJ2-2
CAWTLAYYTNAQCF	TGTGCCTGGACTTTGGCGTATTACACAAATGCGCAGTGTTTT	.	TRBV30	.	TRBJ2-3
CARANPRVDEQFF	TGTGCCAGAGCGAATCCCAGGGTCGATGAGCAGTTCTTC	.	TRBV27	.	TRBJ2-1
CASSHQTDTQYF	TGTGCCAGCAGCCATCAAACAGATACGCAGTATTTT	many	TRBV7-2	.	TRBJ2-3
CASSPSIARTDTQHF	TGTGCCAGCAGCCCGTCGATAGCTCGCACAGATACGCAGCATTTT	.	TRBV3-1	.	TRBJ1-5
CAGRSTGVSYNEQFF	TGTGCCGGCAGATCTACGGGGGTTTCCTACAATGAGCAGTTCTTC	.	TRBV7-2	.	TRBJ2-1
CASSIAGSSYEQYF	TGTGCCAGTAGTATAGCCGGGAGCTCCTACGAGCAGTACTTC	once	TRBV19	.	TRBJ2-7
CASRRTGGYGYTF	TGTGCCAGCAGGAGGACAGGCGGCTATGGCTACACCTTC	many	TRBV6-1	TRBD1	TRBJ1-2
CASSADSGTTDTQYF	TGTGCCAGCAGCGCCGATAGCGGGACCACAGATACGCAGTATTTT	.	TRBV7-3	TRBD2	TRBJ2-3
CASSLAGPGYEQYF	TGCGCCAGCAGCTTGGCAGGTCCCGGGTACGAGCAGTACTTC	many	TRBV5-1	.	TRBJ2-7
CAGSSDGVGIQYF	TGTGCCGGCAGTTCAGACGGGGTGGGGATCCAGTACTTC	.	TRBV12-3/TRBV12-4	.	TRBJ2-5
CASRSEGGRFTVAFF	TGTGCCAGCAGGTCTGAGGGGGGGCGATTCACTGTAGCTTTCTTT	.	TRBV28	.	TRBJ1-1
CSARDFMASGSGNEQFF	TGCAGTGCTAGAGATTTCATGGCTAGCGGGAGTGGTAATGAGCAGTTCTTC	many	TRBV20-1	TRBD2	TRBJ2-1
CASSPQSSGNTIYF	TGTGCCAGTAGTCCCCAAAGCTCTGGAAACACCATATATTTT	many	TRBV19	.	TRBJ1-3
CASSLDSSTEAFF	TGTGCCAGCAGCTTAGACAGCTCCACTGAAGCTTTCTTT	many	TRBV28	.	TRBJ1-1
CSASDLGQGGNEQFF	TGCAGTGCCAGTGATTTAGGACAGGGTGGCAATGAGCAGTTCTTC	.	TRBV20-1	TRBD1	TRBJ2-1
CASSYTEGGKLFF	TGTGCCAGCAGCTACACCGAGGGGGGAAAACTGTTTTTT	many	TRBV27	.	TRBJ1-4
CASSVNDPETQYF	TGTGCCAGTAGTGTGAACGACCCGGAGACCCAGTACTTC	.	TRBV19	.	TRBJ2-5
CASSTSTNTESFF	TGTGCCAGCAGTACAAGCACGAACACTGAATCTTTCTTT	.	TRBV2	.	TRBJ1-1
CASLGPITDTQYF	TGTGCCAGCTTAGGCCCGATCACAGATACGCAGTATTTT	many	TRBV25-1	.	TRBJ2-3
CASSEAGWDEQYF	TGTGCCAGCAGCGAGGCAGGTTGGGACGAGCAGTACTTC	many	TRBV12-3/TRBV12-4	.	TRBJ2-7
CSVTEKETQYF	TGCAGTGTCACAGAAAAAGAGACCCAGTACTTC	many	TRBV20-1	.	TRBJ2-5
CASSPGGRALSYEQYF	TGTGCCAGCAGCCCAGGAGGCAGGGCCCTTTCCTACGAGCAGTACTTC	many	TRBV25-1	.	TRBJ2-7
CAIRAGTITGELFF	TGTGCCATCAGGGCAGGGACAATTACCGGGGAGCTGTTTTTT	many	TRBV10-3	.	TRBJ2-2
CASSVQGNNEKLFF	TGTGCCAGCAGCGTACAGGGAAATAATGAAAAACTGTTTTTT	many	TRBV5-4	.	TRBJ1-4
CSARVLGSGYTF	TGCAGTGCTAGAGTTCTCGGGTCTGGCTACACCTTC	many	TRBV20-1	.	TRBJ1-2
CASRLEGTAVDTQYF	TGTGCCAGCAGATTGGAGGGGACAGCGGTAGATACGCAGTATTTT	many	TRBV5-4	.	TRBJ2-3
CAISVSGTVVRSCTF	TGTGCCATCAGTGTGTCCGGGACAGTAGTGAGAAGCTGCACCTTC	many	TRBV10-3	TRBD1	TRBJ1-2
CASSPWTSLYEQFF	TGTGCCAGCAGCCCCTGGACTAGCCTTTATGAGCAGTTCTTC	.	TRBV5-4	TRBD2	TRBJ2-1
CSAGVGGSAEETQYF	TGCAGTGCTGGAGTCGGGGGTAGCGCCGAAGAGACCCAGTACTTC	once	TRBV20-1	.	TRBJ2-5
CASTLIRRIRNTEAFF	TGTGCCAGTACTCTTATCCGACGGATCCGGAACACTGAAGCTTTCTTT	.	TRBV25-1	.	TRBJ1-1
CASSLQQANTEAFF	TGCGCCAGCAGCCTCCAGCAAGCGAACACTGAAGCTTTCTTT	many	TRBV5-1	.	TRBJ1-1
CASSLASDREAFF	TGTGCCAGCAGTTTAGCGTCGGACAGGGAAGCTTTCTTT	many	TRBV12-3/TRBV12-4	TRBD1	TRBJ1-1
CASSLRTEGYEQYF	TGTGCCAGCAGTTTGAGGACAGAGGGCTACGAGCAGTACTTC	many	TRBV12-3/TRBV12-4	.	TRBJ2-7
CSARVTGGAVGNTEASF	TGCAGTGCCAGAGTAACAGGGGGCGCGGTCGGGAACACTGAAGCTTCCTTT	.	TRBV20-1	TRBD1	TRBJ1-1
CASSLRGRAYNEQFF	TGTGCCAGCAGTTTACGCGGGAGGGCCTACAATGAGCAGTTCTTC	many	TRBV12-3/TRBV12-4	TRBD2	TRBJ2-1
CATSDADSPPNEQFF	TGTGCCACCAGTGATGCGGACAGTCCCCCCAATGAGCAGTTCTTC	many	TRBV24-1	.	TRBJ2-1